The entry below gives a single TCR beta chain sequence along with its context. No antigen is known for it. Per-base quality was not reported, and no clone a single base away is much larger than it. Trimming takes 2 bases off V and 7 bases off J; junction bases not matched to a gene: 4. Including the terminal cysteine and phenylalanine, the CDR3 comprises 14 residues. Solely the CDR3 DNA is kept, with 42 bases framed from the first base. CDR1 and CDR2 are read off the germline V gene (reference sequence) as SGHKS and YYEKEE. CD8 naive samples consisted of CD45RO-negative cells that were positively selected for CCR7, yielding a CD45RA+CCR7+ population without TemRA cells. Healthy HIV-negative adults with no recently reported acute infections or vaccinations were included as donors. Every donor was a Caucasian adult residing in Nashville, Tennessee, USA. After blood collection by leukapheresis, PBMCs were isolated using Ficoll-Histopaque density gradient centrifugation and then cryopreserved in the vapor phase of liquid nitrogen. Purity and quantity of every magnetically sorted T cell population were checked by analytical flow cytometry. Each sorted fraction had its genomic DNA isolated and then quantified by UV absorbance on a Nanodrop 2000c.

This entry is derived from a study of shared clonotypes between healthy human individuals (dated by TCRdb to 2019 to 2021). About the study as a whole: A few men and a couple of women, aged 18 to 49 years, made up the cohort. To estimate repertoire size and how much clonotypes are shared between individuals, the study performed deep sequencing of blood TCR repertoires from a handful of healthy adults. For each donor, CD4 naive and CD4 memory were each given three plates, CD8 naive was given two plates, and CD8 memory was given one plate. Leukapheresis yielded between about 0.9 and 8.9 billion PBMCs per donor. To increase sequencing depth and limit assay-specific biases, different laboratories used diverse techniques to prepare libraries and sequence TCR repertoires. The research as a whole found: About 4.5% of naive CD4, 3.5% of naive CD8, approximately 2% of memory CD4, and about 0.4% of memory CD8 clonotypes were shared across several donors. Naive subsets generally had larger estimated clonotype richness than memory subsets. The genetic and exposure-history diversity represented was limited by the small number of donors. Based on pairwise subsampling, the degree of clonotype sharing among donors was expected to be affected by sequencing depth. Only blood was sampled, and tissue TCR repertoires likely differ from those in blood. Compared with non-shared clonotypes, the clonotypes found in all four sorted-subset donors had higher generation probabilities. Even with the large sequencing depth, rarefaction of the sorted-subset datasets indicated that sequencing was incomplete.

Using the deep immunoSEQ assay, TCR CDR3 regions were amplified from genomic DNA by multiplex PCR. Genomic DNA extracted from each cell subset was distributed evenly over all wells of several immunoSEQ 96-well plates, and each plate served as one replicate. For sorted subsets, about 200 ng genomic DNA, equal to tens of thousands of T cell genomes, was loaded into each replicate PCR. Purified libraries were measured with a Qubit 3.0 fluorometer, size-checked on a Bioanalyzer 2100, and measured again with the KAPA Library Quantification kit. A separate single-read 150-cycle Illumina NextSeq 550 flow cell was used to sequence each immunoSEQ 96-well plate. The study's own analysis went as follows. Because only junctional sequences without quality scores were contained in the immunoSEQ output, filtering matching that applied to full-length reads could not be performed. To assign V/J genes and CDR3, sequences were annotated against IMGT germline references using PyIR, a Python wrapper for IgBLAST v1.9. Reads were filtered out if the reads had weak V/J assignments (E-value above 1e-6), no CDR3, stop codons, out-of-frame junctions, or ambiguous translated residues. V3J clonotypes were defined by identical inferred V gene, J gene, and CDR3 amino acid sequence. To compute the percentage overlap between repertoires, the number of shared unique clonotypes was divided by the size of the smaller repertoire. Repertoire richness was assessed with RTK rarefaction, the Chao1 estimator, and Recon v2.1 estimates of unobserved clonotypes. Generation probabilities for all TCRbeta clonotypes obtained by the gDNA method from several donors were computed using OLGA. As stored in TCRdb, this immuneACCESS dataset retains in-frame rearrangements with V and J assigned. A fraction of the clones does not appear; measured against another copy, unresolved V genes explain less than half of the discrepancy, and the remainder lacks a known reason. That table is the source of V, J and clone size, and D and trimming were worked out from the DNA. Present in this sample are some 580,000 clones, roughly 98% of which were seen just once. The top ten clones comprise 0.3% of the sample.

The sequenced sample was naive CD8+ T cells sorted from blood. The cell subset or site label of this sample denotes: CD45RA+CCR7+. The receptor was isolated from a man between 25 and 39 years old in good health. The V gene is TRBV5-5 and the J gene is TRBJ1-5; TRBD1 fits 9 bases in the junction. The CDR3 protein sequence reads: CASSLGTGSQPQHF. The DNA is TGTGCCAGCAGCTTAGGGACAGGGAGCCAGCCCCAGCATTTT.